Here is one TCR beta chain with its context. This record belongs to a study of blood T cell repertoires in COVID-19. Method: immunoSEQ multiplex PCR; TCRdb's copy keeps in-frame clones and lacks some. Found here are around 200,000 clones, over 80% of them singletons; the top ten hold about 1.3%. V was clipped by 2 bases and J by 6 bases; unmatched bases: 2. Germline V gives CDR1 MNHEY, CDR2 SVGEGT. The CDR3 has 13 residues. V usage is TRBV6-2 or TRBV6-3 and J usage is TRBJ2-3; 7 positions match TRBD2. The sequence came from a woman in her twenties or thirties with COVID-19, enrolled during active disease. The sequenced material came from peripheral blood. The CDR3 DNA follows: TGTGCCAGCAGTTACGGGAGGGTTGATACGCAGTATTTT. Translation: CASSYGRVDTQYF.